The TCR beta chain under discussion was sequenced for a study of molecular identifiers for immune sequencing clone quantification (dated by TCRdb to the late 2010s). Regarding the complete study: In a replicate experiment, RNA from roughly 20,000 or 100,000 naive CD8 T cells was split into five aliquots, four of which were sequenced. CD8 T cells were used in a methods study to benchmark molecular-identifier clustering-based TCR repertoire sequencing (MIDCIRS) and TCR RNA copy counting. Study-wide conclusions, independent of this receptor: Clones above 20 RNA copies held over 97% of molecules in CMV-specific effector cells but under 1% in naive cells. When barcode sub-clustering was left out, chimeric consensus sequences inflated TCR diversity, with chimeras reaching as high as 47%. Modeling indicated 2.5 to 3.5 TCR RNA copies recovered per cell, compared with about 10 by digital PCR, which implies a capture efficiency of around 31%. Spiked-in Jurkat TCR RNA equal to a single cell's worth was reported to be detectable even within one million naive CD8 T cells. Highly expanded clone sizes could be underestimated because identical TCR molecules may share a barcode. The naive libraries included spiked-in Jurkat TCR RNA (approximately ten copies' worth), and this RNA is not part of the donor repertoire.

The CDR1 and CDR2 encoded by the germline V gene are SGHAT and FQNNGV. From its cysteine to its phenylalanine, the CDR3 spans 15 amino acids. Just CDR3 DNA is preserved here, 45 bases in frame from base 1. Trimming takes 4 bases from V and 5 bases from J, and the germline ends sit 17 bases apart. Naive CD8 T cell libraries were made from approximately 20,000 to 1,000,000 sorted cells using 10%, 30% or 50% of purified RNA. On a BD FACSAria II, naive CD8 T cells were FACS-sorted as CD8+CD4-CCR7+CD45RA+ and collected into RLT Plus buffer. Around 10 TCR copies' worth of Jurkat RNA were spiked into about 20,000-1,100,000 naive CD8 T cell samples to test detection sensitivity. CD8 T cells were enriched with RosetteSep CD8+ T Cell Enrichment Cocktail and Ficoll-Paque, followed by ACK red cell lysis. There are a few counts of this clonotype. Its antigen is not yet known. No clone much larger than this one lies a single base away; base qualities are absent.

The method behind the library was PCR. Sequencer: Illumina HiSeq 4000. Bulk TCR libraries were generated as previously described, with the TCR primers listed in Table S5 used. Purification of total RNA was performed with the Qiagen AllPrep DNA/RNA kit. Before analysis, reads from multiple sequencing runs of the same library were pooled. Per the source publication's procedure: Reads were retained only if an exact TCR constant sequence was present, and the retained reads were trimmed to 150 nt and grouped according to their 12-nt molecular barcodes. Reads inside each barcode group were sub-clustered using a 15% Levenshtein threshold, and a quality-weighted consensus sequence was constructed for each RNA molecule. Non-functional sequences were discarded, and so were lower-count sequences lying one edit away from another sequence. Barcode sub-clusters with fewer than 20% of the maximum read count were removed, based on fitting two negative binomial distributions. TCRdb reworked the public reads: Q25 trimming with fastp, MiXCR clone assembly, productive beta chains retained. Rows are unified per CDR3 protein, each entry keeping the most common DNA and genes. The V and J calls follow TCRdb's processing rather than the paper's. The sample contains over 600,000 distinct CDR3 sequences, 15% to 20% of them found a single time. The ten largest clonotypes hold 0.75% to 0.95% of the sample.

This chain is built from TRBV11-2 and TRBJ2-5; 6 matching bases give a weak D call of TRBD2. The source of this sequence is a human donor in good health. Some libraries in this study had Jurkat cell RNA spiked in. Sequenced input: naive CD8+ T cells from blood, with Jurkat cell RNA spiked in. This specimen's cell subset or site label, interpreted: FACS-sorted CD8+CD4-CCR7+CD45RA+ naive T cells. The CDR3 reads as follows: CASSSHRRARETQYF. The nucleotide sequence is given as TGTGCCAGCAGCTCCCATCGGAGGGCTCGGGAGACCCAGTACTTC.